These 23 T cell receptor beta chains came from one sample sequenced in a study of T cell repertoires in cytomegalovirus infection. No antigens are known for them. Each CDR3 protein gets one entry after TCRdb re-called the reads with MiXCR. The sample yields approximately 730,000 distinct CDR3 sequences, around 29% seen once. The sample in question was cultured CD8+ T cells from PBMCs, obtained from culture after CMV antigen stimulation. These receptors were taken from a human donor in good health (CMV status not recorded). Some clones in this sample may be carry-over from other donors' samples.

This clonotype was observed a few times. The J gene is TRBJ2-1, the V gene TRBV2; 10 bases fit TRBD2. Trimming took 5 bases from V and 6 from J; bases not matched to a gene: 7. The CDR3 is 15 residues long. The germline gives CDR1 SNHLY, CDR2 FYNNEI. In DNA form, the CDR3 reads TGTGCCAGCAGTCTAGGACTAGCGGCCCCCAATGAGCAGTTCTTC. Residues: CASSLGLAAPNEQFF.

V gene TRBV6-2 or TRBV6-3 combines with J gene TRBJ2-1; D is unclear. The V end lost 6 bases, the J end lost 3 bases, and 15 bases lay between the germline ends. Germline V CDR1 and CDR2: MNHEY, SVGEGT. The CDR3 consists of 15 residues. CDR3 in DNA: TGTGCCAGCAGCCCCCCACCCAACAACTACAATGAGCAGTTCTTC. Translated: CASSPPPNNYNEQFF.

The chain links TRBV2 to TRBJ2-1, with 7 bases lining up with TRBD2. Germline CDR1 reads SNHLY; CDR2 reads FYNNEI. The CDR3 runs to 15 residues. V was pared by 2 bases and J by 3 bases, with 4 bases of the junction left unmatched. The DNA of the CDR3 is TGTGCCAGCAGTGAAAAGTCTAGCGGCTACAATGAGCAGTTCTTC. Amino acid sequence: CASSEKSSGYNEQFF.

The J gene is TRBJ2-2, the V gene TRBV4-1; D is ambiguous. V gave up 1 base and J gave up 6 bases, with 9 bases separating them. CDR1 is MGHRA and CDR2 is YSYEKL in the germline V gene. CDR3 length: 14 residues. This CDR3 is CASSQAAPPGELFF. In DNA, the CDR3 is TGCGCCAGCAGCCAAGCGGCTCCACCCGGGGAGCTGTTTTTT.

A few counts support this clonotype. The chain employs TRBV19 and TRBJ1-1, with D possibly matching TRBD1 (5 bases). The V gene lost 5 bases and the J gene lost 3 bases, with 13 bases spanning the gap. The CDR3 has 14 amino acids. The germline CDR1 and CDR2 sequences are LNHDA and SQIVND (reference sequence). DNA of the CDR3: TGTGCCAGTAGTGCCTCCTGGGGGGACACTGAAGCTTTCTTT. As protein: CASSASWGDTEAFF. The full variable domain, in which reference TRBV19 and TRBJ1-1 provide the parts outside the CDR3, is DGGITQSPKYLFRKEGQNVTLSCEQNLNHDAMYWYRQDPGQGLRLIYYSQIVNDFQKGDIAEGYSVSREKKESFPLTVTSAQKNPTAFYLCASSASWGDTEAFFGQGTRLTVV.

This clonotype showed up just a few times. The chain couples TRBV19 to TRBJ1-1; 11 nucleotides agree with TRBD1. CDR3 size: 14 residues. V trimming: 5 bases; J trimming: 4 bases; junction bases outside the gene matches: 3. CDR1 and CDR2 (germline): LNHDA, SQIVND (reference sequence). The CDR3 region is CASSVGQGATEAFF. Written as DNA, the CDR3 is TGTGCCAGTAGTGTCGGACAGGGGGCCACTGAAGCTTTCTTT.

This clonotype was counted a few times. The chain links TRBV25-1 to TRBJ1-2, with D perhaps matching TRBD1 (5 bases). The CDR3 length is 18 residues. Germline CDR1 is MGHDK and CDR2 is SYGVNS. With 1 base removed from V and 0 bases from J, the gap between germline ends came to 18 bases. CDR3 residues: CASSESNAHRSPNYGYTF. The CDR3 nucleotides are TGTGCCAGCAGTGAATCGAATGCGCACAGGTCACCTAACTATGGCTACACCTTC.

This clonotype was counted ten times or more. The V call is TRBV7-8, the J call TRBJ2-1, with D possibly being TRBD2 (6 bases). The CDR3 runs 14 residues. The V end was cut by 1 base, the J end by 8 bases, with 12 bases between. CDR1 and CDR2 from the germline V gene are SGHVS and FQNEAQ. In nucleotides, the CDR3 is TGTGCCAGCAGCTTAGTGGGGGGAGCCCATGAGCAGTTCTTC. It encodes CASSLVGGAHEQFF.

In DNA form, the CDR3 reads TGTGCCTCCCGTGGGGGGAATAAGAGATCACCCCTCCACTTT. As protein: CASRGGNKRSPLHF. This chain uses TRBV28 with TRBJ1-6, with D possibly matching TRBD1 (5 bases). The CDR3 covers 14 residues. The germline CDR1 and CDR2 sequences are MDHEN and SYDVKM. The V and J ends lost 11 bases and 10 bases respectively, with 21 bases between them.

A few counts support this clonotype. The rearrangement joins TRBV7-6 to TRBJ1-4; TRBD1 is a possible D gene (5 bases). CDR3 length equals 14 residues. Trimming pared 3 bases from V and 6 bases from J, leaving 11 bases between. The germline V gene encodes CDR1 SGHVS and CDR2 FNYEAQ. CDR3 in amino acids: CASSFGTADEKLFF. Here the CDR3 DNA reads TGTGCCAGCAGCTTTGGGACGGCCGATGAAAAACTGTTTTTT.

J is TRBJ2-1 and V is TRBV13, with D possibly being TRBD1 (6 bases). V shed 7 bases and J shed 4 bases, with 20 bases lying between them. This CDR3 region has 16 residues. Germline values: CDR1 PRHDT, CDR2 FYEKMQ (reference sequence). DNA of the CDR3: TGTGCCAGCACCTCTATAACAGGGTTTTTATACAATGAGCAGTTCTTC. It yields the protein CASTSITGFLYNEQFF.

This chain joins TRBV19 and TRBJ2-3; possibly TRBD1 for D (5 bases). CDR3 length equals 16 residues. V dropped 4 bases and J dropped 0 bases, with 14 bases sitting between them. In germline, CDR1 is LNHDA, CDR2 SQIVND (reference sequence). CDR3 bases: TGTGCCAGTAGTACTCTGACAGCGATTAGCACAGATACGCAGTATTTT. Translating it yields CASSTLTAISTDTQYF.

The chain is built from TRBV6-2 or TRBV6-3 and TRBJ2-5, with 13 positions matching TRBD2. Germline V gene lookup returns CDR1 MNHEY and CDR2 SVGEGT. V was pared by 2 bases and J by 5 bases, with 5 bases of the junction left unmatched. The CDR3 sequence is 16 residues long. The DNA for the CDR3 is TGTGCCAGCAGTTACCCTGGACTAGCGGGGGCGGAGACCCAGTACTTC. Translation: CASSYPGLAGAETQYF.

This rearrangement joins TRBV4-2 to TRBJ2-7; no definite D call. Trimming cost V 1 base and J 5 bases, with 9 bases left between them. The CDR3 loop spans 13 amino acids. CDR1 is LGHNA, CDR2 YNFKEQ, per germline. This CDR3 reads CASSQGTSDEQYF. The CDR3 nucleotides read TGTGCCAGCAGCCAAGGAACAAGCGACGAGCAGTACTTC.

In this sample, this clonotype turned up a few times. V is TRBV27 and J is TRBJ2-7, with 9 bases lining up with TRBD1. Germline V lookup: CDR1 MNHEY, CDR2 SMNVEV (reference sequence). CDR3 length equals 14 residues. Trimming removed 5 bases from V and 3 bases from J; junction bases left unmatched: 5. This chain's CDR3 is CASSTGQGYYEQYV. In DNA form, the CDR3 reads TGTGCCAGCAGTACGGGACAGGGTTACTACGAGCAGTACGTC.

This clonotype has at least ten counts. This rearrangement joins TRBV5-4 to TRBJ2-3; 7 bases fit TRBD1. The germline V gene encodes CDR1 SGHNT and CDR2 YYREEE (reference sequence). Trimming at V came to 2 bases and at J to 3 bases, leaving 6 bases not matched to a gene. The CDR3 contains 15 residues. In nucleotides, the CDR3 is TGTGCCAGCAGCTTAGAGGGGGCAGCGACAGATACGCAGTATTTT. As protein: CASSLEGAATDTQYF.

The chain combines TRBV2 with TRBJ2-3; TRBD1 agrees at 11 bases. CDR3 length: 16 amino acids. CDR1 and CDR2 (germline): SNHLY, FYNNEI. Trimming removed 8 bases from V and 0 bases from J; junction bases left unmatched: 7. CDR3 sequence: CASARTGGDSTDTQYF. In DNA form, the CDR3 reads TGTGCCAGCGCCCGGACAGGGGGCGATAGCACAGATACGCAGTATTTT.

This clonotype was counted at least ten times. This chain joins TRBV9 and TRBJ1-6, with D tentatively TRBD1 (6 bases). The CDR3 covers 18 residues. Trimming cost V 3 bases and J 0 bases, with 16 bases left between them. CDR1 is SGDLS, CDR2 YYNGEE, per germline. CDR3 sequence reads: CASSEGDTRYSYNSPLHF. The DNA for the CDR3 is TGTGCCAGCAGCGAGGGGGACACCCGTTACTCCTATAATTCACCCCTCCACTTT.

This clonotype was seen more than once but under ten times. The rearrangement links TRBV7-9 to TRBJ2-5, with TRBD2 matching 9 bases. V lost 5 bases to trimming and J lost 0 bases; unmatched junction nucleotides: 10. This CDR3 is 17 amino acids long. Per the germline V gene, CDR1 is SEHNR and CDR2 is FQNEAQ (reference sequence). The CDR3 spells CASSLGDSGGYQETQYF. CDR3 DNA sequence: TGTGCCAGCAGCCTAGGGGATAGCGGGGGATACCAAGAGACCCAGTACTTC. Full variable domain (remainder filled in from reference TRBV7-9 and TRBJ2-5): DTGVSQNPRHKITKRGQNVTFRCDPISEHNRLYWYRQTLGQGPEFLTYFQNEAQLEKSRLLSDRFSAERPKGSFSTLEIQRTEQGDSAMYLCASSLGDSGGYQETQYFGPGTRLLVL.

There are a few counts of this clonotype. This chain uses TRBV27 with TRBJ1-2; a possible D gene is TRBD1 (5 bases). The CDR3 is 13 residues long. V lost 5 bases to trimming and J lost 7 bases, with 14 bases between them. The germline V gene has CDR1 MNHEY and CDR2 SMNVEV (reference sequence). CDR3 loop: CASSPGAAGGYTF. In DNA form, the CDR3 reads TGTGCCAGCAGTCCCGGGGCCGCTGGTGGCTACACCTTC.

The V call is TRBV7-6, the J call TRBJ1-1; tentatively, D is TRBD1 (5 bases). This CDR3 comprises 15 residues. Germline assignment: CDR1 SGHVS and CDR2 FNYEAQ. The ends were cut back, 2 bases at V and 4 bases at J, with 14 bases in the middle. As DNA, the CDR3 is TGTGCCAGCAGCTTATATGCGGGGCCGGGCACTGAAGCTTTCTTT. This encodes CASSLYAGPGTEAFF.

This clonotype has a count of ten or more. This chain joins TRBV7-2 and TRBJ2-1, with 8 bases that match TRBD2. Trimming cost V 6 bases and J 4 bases; bases outside gene matches: 8. Germline V CDR1 and CDR2: SGHTA, FQGNSA. The CDR3 is 15 residues long. The CDR3 region is CASRLRGGPYNEQFF. CDR3 DNA: TGTGCCAGCAGGCTACGCGGGGGGCCTTACAATGAGCAGTTCTTC.

This clonotype showed up many times. The rearrangement joins TRBV12-3 or TRBV12-4 to TRBJ2-7, with D possibly matching TRBD2 (5 bases). The CDR3 has 15 residues. Trimming cost V 1 base and J 1 base, with 11 bases left between them. CDR3 nucleotides: TGTGCCAGCAGTTTAGGATCTAGCAGGTCCTACGAGCAGTACTTC. Translating it yields CASSLGSSRSYEQYF.